A selection of T cell receptor beta chains follows, all from one sample in a study of T cell changes during pregnancy in multiple sclerosis. Sequencing was performed with immunoSEQ multiplex PCR; in TCRdb, only in-frame clones are kept and a portion is missing. This table holds 90,000 to 150,000 clones, 80% to 95% found once. Source: peripheral blood, taken before pregnancy. The receptors originated from a female donor with multiple sclerosis, enrolled in a pregnancy study. Both conserved end residues are part of each CDR3. D genes are given only for firm matches. The size field is filled for only some rows; it gives once, few, many or a size class.

v_gene	abundance	d_gene	j_gene	CDR3nt	CDR3aa
TRBV11-2	once	TRBD1	TRBJ2-2	TGTGCCAGCAGCACTGACAGGGCGAACACCGGGGAGCTGTTTTTT	CASSTDRANTGELFF
TRBV15	NA	TRBD1	TRBJ1-5	TGTGCCACCAGCAACCCCGGGACAGGGGCGGCCTTTTTAGGTCAGCCCCAGCATTTT	CATSNPGTGAAFLGQPQHF
TRBV7-9	NA	NA	TRBJ2-1	TGTGCCAGCAGCTTAACGTCAGGGGCGTCCTACAATGAGCAGTTCTTC	CASSLTSGASYNEQFF
TRBV11-2	NA	NA	TRBJ1-1	TGTGCCAGCAGCTTAGATCGGGGAACTGAAGCTTTCTTT	CASSLDRGTEAFF
TRBV5-1	once	TRBD1	TRBJ2-1	TGCGCCAGCAGCCGACAGGGCCCCGCCAATGAGCAGTTCTTC	CASSRQGPANEQFF
TRBV5-1	NA	TRBD1	TRBJ2-2	TGCGCCAGCAGCTTAGCGGGCAGGGGGCGAGAAGCCGGGGAGCTGTTTTTT	CASSLAGRGREAGELFF
TRBV2	once	NA	TRBJ2-1	TGTGCCAGCAGTGAAGCGCTTCCGGGGGATGAGCAGTTCTTC	CASSEALPGDEQFF
TRBV29-1	NA	NA	TRBJ2-7	TGCAGCGTTTCGTCTAGCACACTATCCTACGAGCAGTACTTC	CSVSSSTLSYEQYF
TRBV9	once	NA	TRBJ1-4	TGTGCCAGCAGCGTAGCGGTGAGGCTCGGAGAAAAACTGTTTTTT	CASSVAVRLGEKLFF
TRBV28	NA	NA	TRBJ1-2	TGTGCCAGCAGCTCGACAGATTTCGGGGGCTACACCTTC	CASSSTDFGGYTF
TRBV11-2	NA	TRBD1	TRBJ2-7	TGTGCCAGCAGTCGGGACAGCTACGAGCAGTACTTC	CASSRDSYEQYF
TRBV6-5	NA	NA	TRBJ2-3	TGTGCCAGCAGTTACAACAGGGTCCCCACAGATACGCAGTATTTT	CASSYNRVPTDTQYF
TRBV9	NA	NA	TRBJ1-3	TGTGCCAGCAGCGTAGGTGTGGGAGTAACTCGATCTGGAAACACCATATATTTT	CASSVGVGVTRSGNTIYF
TRBV15	NA	NA	TRBJ2-1	TGTGCCACTGAGAAAGGGCAGGGTTTTGAGAATGAGCAGTTCTTC	CATEKGQGFENEQFF
TRBV19	NA	NA	TRBJ1-1	TGTGCCAGTAGTATAGACACGACAGGAGCCGCTTTCTTT	CASSIDTTGAAFF
TRBV18	NA	TRBD2	TRBJ2-1	TGTGCCAGCTCACCTACAGCGGGAGGGGACTACAATGAGCAGTTCTTC	CASSPTAGGDYNEQFF
TRBV14	NA	NA	TRBJ2-5	TGTGCCAGCAGCCAATGGGCAGGGGCCCAAGAGACCCAGTACTTC	CASSQWAGAQETQYF
TRBV7-9	NA	NA	TRBJ2-3	TGTGCCAGCAGCTTGGCCGGACAGAGCACAGATACGCAGTATTTT	CASSLAGQSTDTQYF
TRBV7-3	NA	NA	TRBJ1-1	TGTGCCAGCAGCTTGGGACAGAACACTGAAGCTTTCTTT	CASSLGQNTEAFF
TRBV18	NA	NA	TRBJ2-7	TGTGCCAGCTCACCATTGGAGGCCGGTGTCCACGAGCAGTACTTC	CASSPLEAGVHEQYF
TRBV5-1	NA	NA	TRBJ1-1	TGCGCCAGCCGATCACAGGGAACGAACACTGAAGCTTTCTTT	CASRSQGTNTEAFF
TRBV5-1	NA	TRBD2	TRBJ2-1	TGCGCCAGCAGCTTGGCCAGGTTAGCGGGAGACAGCGGGAACAATGAGCAGTTCTTC	CASSLARLAGDSGNNEQFF
TRBV5-6	NA	TRBD1	TRBJ1-4	TGTGCCAGCAGCCCCAGACAGGGTGCAACTAATGAAAAACTGTTTTTT	CASSPRQGATNEKLFF
TRBV7-9	NA	TRBD1	TRBJ1-2	TGTGCCAGCAGCTTACAGACAGGGGAGAATGGCTACACCTTC	CASSLQTGENGYTF
TRBV4-1	once	NA	TRBJ1-2	TGCGCCAGCAGCCAAGTTGGAACAGGGCGGAACTATGGCTACACCTTC	CASSQVGTGRNYGYTF
TRBV5-1	NA	TRBD2	TRBJ2-3	TGCGCCAGCCAGGACCTCACTAGCGGTCCACAGGATACGCAGTATTTT	CASQDLTSGPQDTQYF
TRBV6-1	NA	NA	TRBJ1-6	TGTGCCAGCAGTGTGGCCAATAATTCACCCCTCCACTTT	CASSVANNSPLHF
TRBV13	NA	TRBD2	TRBJ2-1	TGTGCCAGCAGCCGACTAGCGGGGGGACAGGGGTCATATCGGCAGTTCTTC	CASSRLAGGQGSYRQFF
TRBV7-9	NA	NA	TRBJ2-2	TGTGCCAGCAGTAGGGGGGGTTACGGGGAGCTGTTTTTT	CASSRGGYGELFF
TRBV5-1	NA	NA	TRBJ2-1	TGCGCCAGCAGCTTGGATCCGGGATACAATGAGCAGTTCTTC	CASSLDPGYNEQFF